The rows below give T cell receptor beta chains drawn from one sample of a study of vaccination effects on CD4 cells after COVID-19. The antigens for these receptors are not known. The method was immunoSEQ multiplex PCR; TCRdb's version includes in-frame clones alone and lacks a portion of them. The table records more than 60,000 clones, about 67% of them present only once. The material was CD4+ T cells from PBMCs cultured without peptide, obtained after COVID-19 vaccination. These receptors were collected from a human donor who received a COVID-19 vaccine. Each CDR3 is given with its conserved first and last residue. Each record gives: D gene, V gene, J gene, clone size, CDR3 protein, CDR3 DNA. D genes are given only for firm matches. Clone sizes are given selectively: once, few, many, or a class where the clone is expanded.

>NA|TRBV20-1|TRBJ2-1|NA
CSARMTDEQFF
TGCAGTGCTAGAATGACGGATGAGCAGTTCTTC
>NA|TRBV7-2|TRBJ2-5|NA
CASSLVGRETQYF
TGTGCCAGCAGCTTAGTCGGCCGGGAGACCCAGTACTTC
>NA|TRBV3-1/TRBV3-2|TRBJ2-3|once
CASSLRGFDTQYF
TGTGCCAGCAGCTTGCGGGGTTTTGATACGCAGTATTTT
>TRBD1|TRBV5-6|TRBJ1-5|few
CASSLTGQGPWPQHF
TGTGCCAGCAGCTTAACGGGACAGGGTCCATGGCCCCAGCATTTT
>NA|TRBV6-5|TRBJ1-2|NA
CASRRGVGANYGYTF
TGTGCCAGCAGGCGAGGAGTGGGGGCTAACTATGGCTACACCTTC
>NA|TRBV25-1|TRBJ2-2|NA
CLLGGADGELFF
TGCCTCCTGGGGGGGGCAGACGGGGAGCTGTTTTTT
>TRBD1|TRBV6-5|TRBJ2-5|NA
CASSYSTGGWETQYF
TGTGCCAGCAGTTACTCGACAGGGGGCTGGGAGACCCAGTACTTC
>NA|TRBV19|TRBJ2-6|NA
CASSIFGSPISGANVLTF
TGTGCCAGTAGTATATTCGGCAGTCCCATCTCTGGGGCCAACGTCCTGACTTTC
>TRBD1|TRBV24-1|TRBJ2-4|NA
CATSDPGQGGNIQYF
TGTGCCACCAGTGACCCCGGACAGGGTGGGAACATTCAGTACTTC
>NA|TRBV10-1|TRBJ1-1|many
CASSETVNTEAFF
TGCGCCAGCAGTGAGACAGTGAACACTGAAGCTTTCTTT
>NA|TRBV2|TRBJ2-2|NA
CASSDVTLTGELFF
TGTGCCAGCAGTGACGTTACCCTTACCGGGGAGCTGTTTTTT
>TRBD1|TRBV24-1|TRBJ1-2|once
CATSENTPGQGYGYTF
TGTGCCACCAGTGAAAACACTCCGGGACAGGGCTATGGCTACACCTTC
>TRBD2|TRBV10-3|TRBJ2-1|few
CAISDQTSGYNEQFF
TGTGCCATCAGTGATCAGACTAGCGGGTACAATGAGCAGTTCTTC
>TRBD2|TRBV7-3|TRBJ2-1|NA
CASSLGTSLNEQFF
TGTGCCAGCAGCCTTGGGACTAGCCTCAATGAGCAGTTCTTC
>NA|TRBV2|TRBJ2-2|NA
CASTYQGAGELFF
TGTGCCAGCACCTATCAGGGAGCCGGGGAGCTGTTTTTT
>NA|TRBV28|TRBJ1-2|NA
CASSTQNYGYTF
TGTGCCAGCAGTACTCAAAACTATGGCTACACCTTC
>NA|TRBV9|TRBJ1-2|once
CASSSGQANYGYTF
TGTGCCAGCAGCTCGGGTCAAGCTAACTATGGCTACACCTTC
>NA|TRBV24-1|TRBJ1-6|NA
CATSGPTNNSPLHF
TGTGCCACCAGTGGCCCGACGAATAATTCACCCCTCCACTTT
>NA|TRBV4-2|TRBJ1-6|once
CASSQESGAPGALHF
TGTGCCAGCAGCCAAGAATCAGGGGCCCCCGGGGCCCTCCACTTT
>TRBD1|TRBV5-4|TRBJ2-3|medium-sized
CASSSLYRGTDTQYF
TGTGCCAGCAGTTCGCTCTACAGGGGAACAGATACGCAGTATTTT
>NA|TRBV3-1/TRBV3-2|TRBJ2-5|few
CASSQDPVETQYF
TGTGCCAGCAGCCAAGACCCTGTGGAGACCCAGTACTTC
>TRBD1|TRBV19|TRBJ1-1|NA
CASSIIGQGAKTEAFF
TGTGCCAGTAGTATAATAGGACAGGGGGCAAAGACTGAAGCTTTCTTT
>TRBD1|TRBV6-5|TRBJ1-4|NA
CASRTKGTALKLFF
TGTGCCAGCAGAACAAAGGGGACAGCTTTAAAACTGTTTTTT
>NA|TRBV7-9|TRBJ1-4|NA
CASTFLNEKLFF
TGTGCCAGCACCTTCCTTAATGAAAAACTGTTTTTT
>NA|TRBV10-3|TRBJ1-2|NA
CAISGILRGGVKDYGYTF
TGTGCCATCAGTGGGATTCTCCGGGGGGGGGTTAAGGACTATGGCTACACCTTC
>TRBD1|TRBV11-2|TRBJ2-3|once
CASSPWTGGADTQYF
TGTGCCAGCAGCCCTTGGACAGGGGGAGCAGATACGCAGTATTTT
>NA|TRBV28|TRBJ2-1|NA
CASSAGLSEQFF
TGTGCCAGCAGTGCGGGACTCAGTGAGCAGTTCTTC
>NA|TRBV28|TRBJ1-4|NA
CASSFPAGWGATNEKLFF
TGTGCCAGCAGTTTTCCCGCCGGCTGGGGGGCAACTAATGAAAAACTGTTTTTT
>TRBD1|TRBV7-8|TRBJ1-4|NA
CASSSLNRGANEKLFF
TGTGCCAGCAGCTCACTAAACAGGGGGGCTAATGAAAAACTGTTTTTT
>TRBD1|TRBV19|TRBJ2-3|NA
CASSPQTGQSIPTQYF
TGTGCCAGTAGTCCACAAACGGGACAGTCAATTCCTACGCAGTATTTT
>NA|TRBV20-1|TRBJ2-5|NA
CSASLSAETQYF
TGCAGTGCTAGTTTATCCGCCGAGACCCAGTACTTC
>NA|TRBV21-1|TRBJ1-3|NA
CASGGVRSGNTIYF
TGTGCCAGCGGGGGGGTCCGCTCTGGAAACACCATATATTTT
>NA|TRBV9|TRBJ1-6|NA
CASRPGTSYNSPLHF
TGTGCCAGCAGGCCGGGGACCTCCTATAATTCACCCCTCCACTTT
>TRBD1|TRBV29-1|TRBJ1-4|NA
CSVEMIQGALEKLFF
TGCAGCGTTGAAATGATACAGGGGGCGTTGGAAAAACTGTTTTTT
>NA|TRBV5-1|TRBJ1-4|NA
CASSYGQNEKLFF
TGCGCCAGCAGTTATGGACAGAATGAAAAACTGTTTTTT
>NA|TRBV9|TRBJ2-5|NA
CASSGEQGRETQYF
TGTGCCAGCAGCGGGGAGCAGGGGCGGGAGACCCAGTACTTC
>NA|TRBV6-4|TRBJ1-6|few
CASSVQDDNSPLHF
TGTGCCAGCAGTGTACAGGATGACAATTCACCCCTCCACTTT
>TRBD1|TRBV12-5|TRBJ1-1|NA
CARILRGLNTEAFF
TGTGCTAGGATCTTAAGGGGGCTGAACACTGAAGCTTTCTTT
>TRBD2|TRBV25-1|TRBJ2-5|once
CASSEWLAGQETQYF
TGTGCCAGCAGTGAATGGCTAGCGGGCCAAGAGACCCAGTACTTC
>TRBD1|TRBV5-6|TRBJ1-1|NA
CASSLGKDRPLDF
TGTGCCAGCAGCTTAGGAAAGGACAGGCCCCTCGACTTT
>TRBD1|TRBV7-7|TRBJ2-2|NA
CASSPTIRQGATGELFF
TGTGCCAGCAGCCCTACTATCAGACAGGGGGCAACCGGGGAGCTGTTTTTT
>TRBD2|TRBV2|TRBJ2-5|NA
CASSRAGGVSETQYF
TGTGCCAGCAGTCGAGCGGGGGGTGTGTCAGAGACCCAGTACTTC
>NA|TRBV7-2|TRBJ1-6|few
CASSLSAGTNSPLHF
TGTGCCAGCAGCTTATCGGCAGGAACTAATTCACCCCTCCACTTT
>TRBD2|TRBV5-4|TRBJ2-3|once
CASGTSGGRTDTQYF
TGTGCCAGCGGGACTAGCGGGGGCCGCACAGATACGCAGTATTTT
>TRBD1|TRBV5-1|TRBJ2-6|NA
CASSSGQVSGANVLTF
TGCGCCAGCAGCTCCGGACAGGTCTCTGGGGCCAACGTCCTGACTTTC
>TRBD1|TRBV19|TRBJ1-4|NA
CASRDRASGTNEKLFF
TGTGCCAGTAGGGACAGGGCCTCGGGGACTAATGAAAAACTGTTTTTT
>NA|TRBV12-3/TRBV12-4|TRBJ2-5|NA
CASRGRQETQYF
TGTGCCAGCAGGGGTAGACAAGAGACCCAGTACTTC
>NA|TRBV2|TRBJ2-2|NA
CASSEAGSSRELFF
TGTGCCAGCAGTGAGGCAGGGTCCTCCCGGGAGCTGTTTTTT
>NA|TRBV5-1|TRBJ1-2|NA
CASSLDWGTYGYTF
TGCGCCAGCAGCTTGGATTGGGGAACCTATGGCTACACCTTC
>NA|TRBV18|TRBJ2-6|few
CASLLGTSSGANVLTF
TGTGCCAGCCTTCTCGGGACCAGCTCTGGGGCCAACGTCCTGACTTTC
>NA|TRBV12-3/TRBV12-4|TRBJ2-3|NA
CASSFTDTQYF
TGTGCCAGCAGTTTCACAGATACGCAGTATTTT
>NA|TRBV7-7|TRBJ2-5|NA
CASSLGRYQETQYF
TGTGCCAGCAGCTTAGGCCGGTACCAAGAGACCCAGTACTTC